The source of this T cell receptor (beta chain) is a study of response to subunit inactivated influenza vaccine (dated by TCRdb to the late 2010s). With respect to the entire study: Deep quantitative T cell receptor repertoire profiling was used in the study to track responses to a trivalent subunit inactivated influenza vaccine. What the research found in general, with its limitations: The authors suggested that each seasonal influenza vaccination may recruit only a limited number of new T cells.

The library was made by RT-PCR. TCRdb shows the sequencer as Illumina HiSeq 2500. Starting from the raw public reads, TCRdb applied fastp trimming at Q25, assembled clones with MiXCR and retained in-frame beta chains. When rows share a CDR3 protein, they turn into one entry using the most common DNA and genes. The sample yields fewer than 650,000 distinct CDR3 sequences; about an eighth were counted once. The ten biggest clones cover around 13% of the sample. The intended sense of this specimen's time point label: approximately 47 days after influenza vaccine administration. This clonotype has more than one count but fewer than ten. Its specific antigen is unknown. Base qualities are not at hand, and no much larger clone is one base apart. The clonotype was recovered from a man aged 50 or older who received an inactivated influenza vaccine. Donor details come from another sample of the same person, matched by shared clones. Source: PBMCs from blood, taken about 6 weeks after vaccination.

The CDR3 region: CASTAPGDYGYTF. The DNA sequence follows: TGTGCCAGCACAGCCCCCGGGGACTATGGCTACACCTTC. The chain uses TRBV7-8 and TRBJ1-2; the D gene identity is not certain. Cut back by 7 bases and 3 bases, the V and J ends lie 12 bases apart. Per the germline V gene, SGHVS is the CDR1 and FQNEAQ is the CDR2. Its CDR3 holds 13 amino acids, cysteine through phenylalanine. Only the CDR3 region is kept as DNA, spanning 39 bases read in frame from base 1.